One sample yielded the 11 T cell receptor beta chains listed below, sequenced in a study of CD8 T cells in Susac syndrome. The RNA, roughly 0.5 to 1 ug, was put through reverse transcription using random hexamers. Via MiXCR, TCRdb re-called the immunoSEQ multiplex PCR reads, giving one row per CDR3 protein. The sample yields around 300,000 distinct CDR3 sequences, roughly 85% seen once. The sample consisted of CD8+ T cells from PBMCs. These receptors originate from a human donor with multiple sclerosis.

The chain is built from TRBV18 and TRBJ2-3; 7 positions match TRBD2. Germline trimming cut 2 bases from V and 2 bases from J; bases unmatched to any gene: 19. The CDR3 is 20 amino acids. Germline V gene data show CDR1 as KGHSH and CDR2 as LQKENI. The CDR3 sequence: CASSPRPGASGDFTTDTQYF. DNA for the CDR3: TGTGCCAGCTCACCAAGGCCTGGGGCTAGCGGAGACTTCACCACAGATACGCAGTATTTT. Based on the CDR3 plus reference TRBV18 and TRBJ2-3, the full variable domain is NAGVMQNPRHLVRRRGQEARLRCSPMKGHSHVYWYRQLPEEGLKFMVYLQKENIIDESGMPKERFSAEFPKEGPSILRIQQVVRGDSAAYFCASSPRPGASGDFTTDTQYFGPGTRLTVL.

The chain links TRBV7-2 to TRBJ2-7; 9 nucleotides align to TRBD2. The CDR3 is 16 residues long. After removal of 7 bases from V and 3 bases from J, the junction contained 13 bases not matched to a gene. Germline V lookup: CDR1 SGHTA, CDR2 FQGNSA. The CDR3 coding sequence is TGTGCCAGCACCCACTCGGCGGGAGGGGTAGACTACGAGCAGTACTTC. Its translation: CASTHSAGGVDYEQYF.

The chain has TRBV7-6 and TRBJ2-3, with D unclear. The V gene lost 5 bases and the J gene lost 6 bases, with 18 bases spanning the gap. Germline V gene data show CDR1 as SGHVS and CDR2 as FNYEAQ. This CDR3 is built from 15 residues. CDR3: CASSASVGNGDTQYF. CDR3 DNA sequence: TGTGCCAGCAGCGCTTCGGTGGGGAATGGGGATACGCAGTATTTT.

The chain uses TRBV28 and TRBJ1-1, with no clear D. Trimming took 2 bases from V and 0 from J, leaving 13 bases between them. In germline, CDR1 is MDHEN, CDR2 SYDVKM. This CDR3 region has 16 residues. DNA for the CDR3: TGTGCCAGCAGTTTAAGAATAGAGGAGGTGAACACTGAAGCTTTCTTT. It yields the protein CASSLRIEEVNTEAFF.

This clonotype has only a few counts. This chain connects TRBV6-5 to TRBJ2-6, with D possibly matching TRBD2 (7 bases). Germline loops: CDR1 MNHEY, CDR2 SVGAGI. This CDR3 has 17 residues. V lost 3 bases and J lost 2, with 14 bases in between. The DNA for the CDR3 is TGTGCCAGCAGTTATCCAGGGGAGGGCCCTGGGGCCAACGTCCTGACTTTC. Amino acids: CASSYPGEGPGANVLTF.

J is TRBJ2-7 and V is TRBV27, with D hard to call. The germline V gene encodes CDR1 MNHEY and CDR2 SMNVEV (reference sequence). V lost 6 bases, J lost 5 bases, and 17 bases lay in between. The CDR3 extends over 14 amino acids. CDR3 in DNA: TGTGCCAGCAGCTCTCGCGGTACCTTCGACGAGCAGTACTTC. Translating gives CASSSRGTFDEQYF.

The rearrangement links TRBV6-5 to TRBJ1-2; the match to TRBD1 covers 7 bases. This CDR3 is 15 amino acids long. V lost 0 bases and J lost 6; bases outside the gene matches: 7. Germline CDR1 is MNHEY and CDR2 is SVGAGI. The DNA for the CDR3 is TGTGCCAGCAGTTACTCGACCGTTACAGGGGATGGCTACACCTTC. Its translation: CASSYSTVTGDGYTF.

On this clonotype: The junction departs from the called germline gene at one end, perhaps through a read error. This chain links TRBV5-6 with TRBJ1-2; D is uncertain. There are 16 residues in the CDR3. The germline CDR1 and CDR2 sequences are SGHDT and YYEEEE. CDR3 sequence reads: CASILVIKAPREGYTF. CDR3 DNA: TGTGCCAGCATCTTGGTAATTAAGGCCCCCCGGGAGGGCTACACCTTC.

The rearrangement joins TRBV7-9 to TRBJ2-3; no clear D gene. This CDR3 has 14 residues. V lost 4 bases and J 3 bases, leaving 11 bases between the germline ends. CDR1 is SEHNR, CDR2 FQNEAQ, per germline (reference sequence). The CDR3 reads CASSSITGTDTQYF. The DNA of the CDR3 is TGTGCCAGCAGCTCAATAACCGGGACAGATACGCAGTATTTT.

This clonotype was recorded a few times. J is TRBJ2-7 and V is TRBV28; TRBD2 might be the D (5 bases). This CDR3 spans 14 amino acids. Trimming cost V 3 bases and J 5 bases, with 14 bases left between them. Germline V gene lookup returns CDR1 MDHEN and CDR2 SYDVKM. CDR3 region: CASSFGVKGDEQYF. CDR3 nucleotides: TGTGCCAGCAGTTTCGGCGTGAAGGGAGACGAGCAGTACTTC.

The chain carries TRBV20-1 and TRBJ2-3, with 12 bases identical to TRBD2. Germline V gene sequence: CDR1 DFQATT, CDR2 SNEGSKA (reference sequence). V shed 7 bases, J shed 5 bases, and the junction held 7 bases outside the gene matches. This CDR3 is built from 14 residues. DNA for the CDR3: TGCAGTGGCTCTAGCGGGAGGGCCGGAGATACGCAGTATTTT. This gives the protein CSGSSGRAGDTQYF.